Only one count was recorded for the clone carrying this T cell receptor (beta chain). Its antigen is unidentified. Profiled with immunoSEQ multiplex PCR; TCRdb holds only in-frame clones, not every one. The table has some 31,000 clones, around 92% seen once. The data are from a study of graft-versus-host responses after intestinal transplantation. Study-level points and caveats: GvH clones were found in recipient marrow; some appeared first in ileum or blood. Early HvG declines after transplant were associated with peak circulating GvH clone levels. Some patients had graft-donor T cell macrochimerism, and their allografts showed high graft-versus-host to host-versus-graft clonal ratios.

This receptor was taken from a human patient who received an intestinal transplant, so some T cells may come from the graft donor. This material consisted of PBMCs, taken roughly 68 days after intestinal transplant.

This CDR3 reads CASSVGGGSAEQYF. The DNA for the CDR3 is TGTGCCAGCAGCGTAGGGGGCGGGAGTGCCGAGCAGTACTTC. The V and J genes are TRBV9 and TRBJ2-7, with TRBD2 matching 7 bases. The CDR3 has 14 residues. Trimming took 0 bases from V and 6 from J; bases not matched to a gene: 6. CDR1 SGDLS and CDR2 YYNGEE come from the germline V gene.